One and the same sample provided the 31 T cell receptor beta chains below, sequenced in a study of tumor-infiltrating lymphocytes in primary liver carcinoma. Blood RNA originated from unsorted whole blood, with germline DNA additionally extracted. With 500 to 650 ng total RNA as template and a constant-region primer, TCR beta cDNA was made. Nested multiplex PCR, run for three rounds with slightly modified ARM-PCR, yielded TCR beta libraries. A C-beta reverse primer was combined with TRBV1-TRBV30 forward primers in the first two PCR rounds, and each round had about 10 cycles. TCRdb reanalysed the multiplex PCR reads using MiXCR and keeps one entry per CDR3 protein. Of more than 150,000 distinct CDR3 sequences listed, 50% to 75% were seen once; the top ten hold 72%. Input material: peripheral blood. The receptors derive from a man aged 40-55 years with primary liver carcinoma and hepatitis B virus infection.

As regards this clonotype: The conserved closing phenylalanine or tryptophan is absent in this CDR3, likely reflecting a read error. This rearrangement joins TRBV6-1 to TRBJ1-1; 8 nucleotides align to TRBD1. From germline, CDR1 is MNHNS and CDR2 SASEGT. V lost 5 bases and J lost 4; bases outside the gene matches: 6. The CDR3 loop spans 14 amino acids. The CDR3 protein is CASSLAGGFTEAFS. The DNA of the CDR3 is TGTGCCAGCAGTCTGGCAGGGGGCTTCACTGAAGCTTTCTCT.

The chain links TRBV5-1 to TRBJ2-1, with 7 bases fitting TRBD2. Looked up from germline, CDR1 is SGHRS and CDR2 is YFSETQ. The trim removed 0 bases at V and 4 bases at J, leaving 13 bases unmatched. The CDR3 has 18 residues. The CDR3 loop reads CASSLGSPSAGKYNEQFF. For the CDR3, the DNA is TGCGCCAGCAGCTTGGGTTCCCCCTCAGCGGGGAAATACAATGAGCAGTTCTTC.

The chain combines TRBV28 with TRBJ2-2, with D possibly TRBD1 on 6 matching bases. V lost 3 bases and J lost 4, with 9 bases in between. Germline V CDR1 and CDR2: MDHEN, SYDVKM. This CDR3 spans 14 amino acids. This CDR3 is CASSFDRTTGELFF. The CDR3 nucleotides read TGTGCCAGCAGTTTTGACAGGACCACCGGGGAGCTGTTTTTT.

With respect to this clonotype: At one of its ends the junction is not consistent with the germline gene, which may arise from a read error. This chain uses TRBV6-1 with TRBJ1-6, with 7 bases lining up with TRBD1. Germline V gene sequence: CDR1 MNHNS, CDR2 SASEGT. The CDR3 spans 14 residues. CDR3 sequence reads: CASSAQGRDSPLQF. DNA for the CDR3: TGTGCCAGCAGTGCACAGGGGAGGGATTCACCCCTCCAATTT.

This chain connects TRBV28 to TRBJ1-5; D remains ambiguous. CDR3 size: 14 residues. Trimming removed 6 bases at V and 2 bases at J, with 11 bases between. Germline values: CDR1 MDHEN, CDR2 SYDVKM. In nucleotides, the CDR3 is TGTGCCAGCAGACTTACATTTGGCAATCAGCCCCAGCATTTT. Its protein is CASRLTFGNQPQHF.

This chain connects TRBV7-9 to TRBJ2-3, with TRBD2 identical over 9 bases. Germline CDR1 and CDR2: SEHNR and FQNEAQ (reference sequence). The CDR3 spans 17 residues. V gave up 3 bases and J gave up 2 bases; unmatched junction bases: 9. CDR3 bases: TGTGCCAGCAGCTTCTATACTAGCGGGCGATACACAGATACGCAGTATTTT. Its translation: CASSFYTSGRYTDTQYF.

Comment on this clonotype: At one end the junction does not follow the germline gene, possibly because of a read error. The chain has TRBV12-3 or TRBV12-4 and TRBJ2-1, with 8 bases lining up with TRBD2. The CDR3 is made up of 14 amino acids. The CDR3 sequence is CASSNSGKGYERFF. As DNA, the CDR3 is TGTGCCAGCAGCAATAGCGGGAAGGGGTATGAGCGGTTCTTC.

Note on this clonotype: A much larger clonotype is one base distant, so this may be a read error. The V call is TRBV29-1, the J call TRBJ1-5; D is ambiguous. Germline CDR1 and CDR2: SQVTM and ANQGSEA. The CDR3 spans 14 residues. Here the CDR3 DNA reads TGCATCGTTGAAGAGACACTTAGCAATCAGCCCCAGCATTTT. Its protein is CIVEETLSNQPQHF.

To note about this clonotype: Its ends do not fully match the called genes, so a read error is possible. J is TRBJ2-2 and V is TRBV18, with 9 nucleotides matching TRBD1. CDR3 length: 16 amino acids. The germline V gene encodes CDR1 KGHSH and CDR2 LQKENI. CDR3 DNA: TGTGCCGGCTCACTGAAAAGGACAGGGGACACCGGGGAGCTGTTTTTT. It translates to CAGSLKRTGDTGELFF.

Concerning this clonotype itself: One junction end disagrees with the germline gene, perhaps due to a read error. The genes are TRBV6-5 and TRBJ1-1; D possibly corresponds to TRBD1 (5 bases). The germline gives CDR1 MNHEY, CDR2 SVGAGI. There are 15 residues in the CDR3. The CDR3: CATSRPPTENTEAFF. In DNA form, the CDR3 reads TGTGCCACCAGTCGACCCCCGACAGAGAACACTGAAGCTTTCTTT.

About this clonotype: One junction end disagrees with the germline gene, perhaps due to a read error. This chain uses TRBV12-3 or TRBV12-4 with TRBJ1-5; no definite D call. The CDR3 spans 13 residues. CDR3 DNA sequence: TGTGCCAGCAGTTTATCCAGCTATCAGCCCCAACATTTT. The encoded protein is CASSLSSYQPQHF.

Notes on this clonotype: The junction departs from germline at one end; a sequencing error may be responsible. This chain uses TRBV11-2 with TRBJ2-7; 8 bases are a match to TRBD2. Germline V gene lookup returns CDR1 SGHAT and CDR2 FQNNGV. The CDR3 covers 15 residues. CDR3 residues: CASSASGTRVYEEYF. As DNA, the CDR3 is TGTGCCAGCAGCGCCAGCGGGACTAGGGTCTACGAGGAGTATTTC.

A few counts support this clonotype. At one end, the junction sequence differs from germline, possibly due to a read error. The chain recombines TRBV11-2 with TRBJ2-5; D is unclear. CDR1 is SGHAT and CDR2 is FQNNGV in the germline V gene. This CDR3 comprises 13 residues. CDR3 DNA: TGTGCAAGCAGCACCAGTCTAAGGGAGACCCAGTACTTC. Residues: CASSTSLRETQYF.

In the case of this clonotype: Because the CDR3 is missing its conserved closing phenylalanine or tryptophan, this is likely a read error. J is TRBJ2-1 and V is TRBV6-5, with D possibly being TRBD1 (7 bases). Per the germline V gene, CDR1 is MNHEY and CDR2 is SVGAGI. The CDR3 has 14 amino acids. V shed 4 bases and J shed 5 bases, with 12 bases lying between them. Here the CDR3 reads CASSSPGGHNEQFI. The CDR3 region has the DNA TGTGCCAGCAGTTCCCCAGGGGGGCACAATGAGCAGTTCATC.

CDR3 amino acids: CAISEGTSSYNEQFF. In DNA, the CDR3 is TGTGCCATCAGTGAGGGGACAAGCTCCTACAATGAGCAGTTCTTC. The chain links TRBV10-3 to TRBJ2-1; D is perhaps TRBD1 (6 bases). The CDR3 has 15 amino acids. Germline V gene sequence: CDR1 ENHRY, CDR2 SYGVKD. V dropped 2 bases and J dropped 0 bases, with 8 bases sitting between them.

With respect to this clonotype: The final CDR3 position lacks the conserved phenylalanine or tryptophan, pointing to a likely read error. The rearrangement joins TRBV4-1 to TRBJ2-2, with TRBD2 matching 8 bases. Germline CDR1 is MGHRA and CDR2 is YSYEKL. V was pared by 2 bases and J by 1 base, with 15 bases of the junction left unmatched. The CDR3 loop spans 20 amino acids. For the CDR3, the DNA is TGCGCCAGCAGCCAAAGGGCCCTGGCCTGCGGGAGGATGAACACCGGGGAGCTGTTTTCT. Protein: CASSQRALACGRMNTGELFS.

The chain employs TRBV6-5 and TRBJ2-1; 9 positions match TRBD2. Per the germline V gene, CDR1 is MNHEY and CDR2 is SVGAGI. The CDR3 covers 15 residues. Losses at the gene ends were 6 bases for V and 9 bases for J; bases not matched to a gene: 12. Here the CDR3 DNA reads TGTGCCAGCAGCCCCGGGACTGGCGGGAGGGGTGAGCAGTTCTTC. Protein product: CASSPGTGGRGEQFF.

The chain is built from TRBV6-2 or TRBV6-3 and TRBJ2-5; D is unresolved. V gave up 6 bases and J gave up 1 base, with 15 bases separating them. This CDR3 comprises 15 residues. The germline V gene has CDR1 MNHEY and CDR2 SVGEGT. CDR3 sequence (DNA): TGTGCCAGCAGAAAAAGTGACACCATCCAAGAGACCCAGTACTTC. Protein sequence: CASRKSDTIQETQYF.

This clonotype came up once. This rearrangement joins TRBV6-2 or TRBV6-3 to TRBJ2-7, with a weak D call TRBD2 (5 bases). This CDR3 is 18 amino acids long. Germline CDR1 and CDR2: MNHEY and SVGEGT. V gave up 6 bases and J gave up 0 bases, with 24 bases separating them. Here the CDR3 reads CASSLAESPDSNSYEQYF. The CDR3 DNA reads TGTGCCAGCAGCTTAGCCGAGTCCCCGGACTCGAACTCCTACGAGCAGTACTTC.

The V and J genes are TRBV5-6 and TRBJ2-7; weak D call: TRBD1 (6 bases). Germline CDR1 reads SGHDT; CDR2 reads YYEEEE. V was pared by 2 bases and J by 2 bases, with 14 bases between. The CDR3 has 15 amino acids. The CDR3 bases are TGTGCCAGCAGCTTACACAGGGACACCACCTACGAGCAGTACTTC. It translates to CASSLHRDTTYEQYF.

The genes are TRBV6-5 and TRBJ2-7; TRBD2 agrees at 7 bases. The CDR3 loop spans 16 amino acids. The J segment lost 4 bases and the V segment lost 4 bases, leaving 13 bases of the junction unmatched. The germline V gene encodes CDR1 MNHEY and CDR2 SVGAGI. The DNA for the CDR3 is TGTGCCAGCAGTTCACCGGGGAGGGGCTCCCCTTACGAGCAGTACTTC. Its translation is CASSSPGRGSPYEQYF.

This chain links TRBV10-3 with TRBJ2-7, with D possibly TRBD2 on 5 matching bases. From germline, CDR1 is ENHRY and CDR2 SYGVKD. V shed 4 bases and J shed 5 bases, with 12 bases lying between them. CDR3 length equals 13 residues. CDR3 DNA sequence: TGTGCCATCAGTGGTCCAGCGGACCACGAGCAGTACTTC. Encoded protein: CAISGPADHEQYF.

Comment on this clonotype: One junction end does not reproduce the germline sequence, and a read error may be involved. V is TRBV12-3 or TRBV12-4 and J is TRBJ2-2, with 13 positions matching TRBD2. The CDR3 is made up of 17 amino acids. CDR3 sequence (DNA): TGTGCTAGCAGTCCCCCCTGGACTAGCGGGAGCACCGGGGAGCTGTTTTTT. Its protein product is CASSPPWTSGSTGELFF.

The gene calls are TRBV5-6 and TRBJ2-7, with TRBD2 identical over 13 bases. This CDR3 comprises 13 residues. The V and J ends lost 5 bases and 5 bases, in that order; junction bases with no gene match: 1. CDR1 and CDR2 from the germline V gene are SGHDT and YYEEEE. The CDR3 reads CASRTSGRNEQYF. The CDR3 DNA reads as TGTGCCAGCAGGACTAGCGGGAGGAACGAGCAGTACTTC.

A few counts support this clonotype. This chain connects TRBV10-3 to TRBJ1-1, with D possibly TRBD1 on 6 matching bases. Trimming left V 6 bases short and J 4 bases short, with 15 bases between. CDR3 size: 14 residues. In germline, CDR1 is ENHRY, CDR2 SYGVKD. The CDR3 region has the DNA TGTGCCATCAGCCGAACAGGGTTGGGCACTGAAGCTTTCTTT. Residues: CAISRTGLGTEAFF.

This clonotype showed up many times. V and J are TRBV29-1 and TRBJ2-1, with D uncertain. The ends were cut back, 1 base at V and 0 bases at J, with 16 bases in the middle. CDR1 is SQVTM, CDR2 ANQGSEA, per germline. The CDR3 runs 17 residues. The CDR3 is CSVEGAGRERSYNEQFF. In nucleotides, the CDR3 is TGCAGCGTTGAAGGGGCCGGCCGCGAGCGCTCCTACAATGAGCAGTTCTTC.

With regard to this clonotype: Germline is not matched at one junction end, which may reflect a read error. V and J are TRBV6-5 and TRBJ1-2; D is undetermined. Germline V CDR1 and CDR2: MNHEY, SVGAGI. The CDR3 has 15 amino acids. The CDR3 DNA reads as TGTGCCGGCAGTTACTCACGGGGAAGGGACTATGGCTACACCTTC. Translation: CAGSYSRGRDYGYTF.

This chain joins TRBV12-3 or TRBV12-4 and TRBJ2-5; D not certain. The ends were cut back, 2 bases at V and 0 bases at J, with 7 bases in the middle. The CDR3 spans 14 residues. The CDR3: CASSLRPNQETQYF. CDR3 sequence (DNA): TGTGCCAGCAGTTTACGCCCCAACCAAGAGACCCAGTACTTC.

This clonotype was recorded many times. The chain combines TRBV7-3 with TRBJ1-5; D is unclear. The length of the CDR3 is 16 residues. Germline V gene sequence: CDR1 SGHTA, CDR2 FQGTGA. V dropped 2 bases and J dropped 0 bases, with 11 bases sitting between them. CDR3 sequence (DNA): TGTGCCAGCAGCTTACGCCAGACCTTTAGCAATCAGCCCCAGCATTTT. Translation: CASSLRQTFSNQPQHF.

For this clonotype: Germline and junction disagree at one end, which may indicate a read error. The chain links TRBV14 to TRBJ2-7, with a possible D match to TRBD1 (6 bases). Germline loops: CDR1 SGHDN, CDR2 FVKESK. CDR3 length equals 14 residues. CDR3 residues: CASSQEGRGYDQYF. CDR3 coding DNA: TGTGCCAGCAGCCAAGAAGGCAGGGGCTACGACCAGTACTTC.

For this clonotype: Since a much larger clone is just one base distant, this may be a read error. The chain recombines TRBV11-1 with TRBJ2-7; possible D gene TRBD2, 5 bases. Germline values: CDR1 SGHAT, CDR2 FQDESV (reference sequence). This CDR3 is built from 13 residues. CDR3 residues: CAGSLLEIYEQYF. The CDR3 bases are TGTGCCGGCAGTCTACTAGAGATCTACGAGCAGTACTTC.